The 32 T cell receptor beta chains listed next were all sequenced from one sample in a study of patients and donors after allogeneic stem cell transplantation. Each CDR3 protein is one row after TCRdb ran MiXCR on the RT-PCR reads. Seen here are 800,000 to 1,000,000 distinct CDR3 sequences, 18% observed once, and the top ten hold roughly 6%. Sequencing was done on a sample of blood, either unsorted or a sorted T cell fraction (not recorded which). The source is a human donor who was either an allogeneic HSCT recipient or a stem cell or donor lymphocyte infusion donor (not recorded which). It is not recorded whose cells these are; they may come from a transplant donor.

The chain employs TRBV6-5 and TRBJ2-7, with D perhaps TRBD2 (5 bases). The CDR3 contains 14 residues. CDR1 MNHEY and CDR2 SVGAGI come from the germline V gene. Trimming left V 4 bases short and J 7 bases short, with 17 bases between. The CDR3 loop reads CASSSVLGLGEQYF. CDR3 coding DNA: TGTGCCAGCAGTTCCGTTCTAGGACTCGGGGAGCAGTACTTC.

This clonotype was seen a handful of times. The chain is built from TRBV9 and TRBJ1-1; D call uncertain. The CDR3 is 15 amino acids. Germline loops: CDR1 SGDLS, CDR2 YYNGEE. V was clipped by 3 bases and J by 8 bases, with 20 bases between them. The CDR3 DNA sequence: TGTGCCAGCAGCGAGGAGGACGGCGGCGGTTTAGAAGCTTTCTTT. It translates to CASSEEDGGGLEAFF.

This sequence joins TRBV6-1 and TRBJ1-1; D gene ambiguous. The V gene's germline CDR1 is MNHNS and CDR2 SASEGT. The CDR3 sequence is 15 residues long. V shed 6 bases and J shed 1 base, with 15 bases lying between them. The CDR3 DNA follows: TGTGCCAGCAGCTTCGACGGAAACTCGAACACTGAAGCTTTCTTT. The encoded protein is CASSFDGNSNTEAFF.

This clonotype was picked up a small number of times. This rearrangement joins TRBV7-9 to TRBJ2-1; no clear D gene. The CDR3 has 16 amino acids. Trimming took 4 bases from V and 5 from J, leaving 18 bases between them. Germline CDR1 and CDR2: SEHNR and FQNEAQ (reference sequence). The CDR3 region has the DNA TGTGCCAGCAGCTCCATTCGGGTAGGCTGGGACAATGAGCAGTTCTTC. This gives the protein CASSSIRVGWDNEQFF.

The J gene is TRBJ1-1, the V gene TRBV5-1; maybe TRBD1 (5 bases). This CDR3 is built from 18 residues. Trimming shortened V by 0 bases and J by 3 bases, and 21 bases separated the two germline ends. Germline assignment: CDR1 SGHRS and CDR2 YFSETQ. The DNA of the CDR3 is TGCGCCAGCAGCTTGGGGGGCTTATCTTGGGCTCGGGACACTGAAGCTTTCTTT. Translated, it gives CASSLGGLSWARDTEAFF.

This chain uses TRBV9 with TRBJ2-1; 8 nucleotides agree with TRBD2. This CDR3 contains 13 residues. J gave up 15 bases and V 4 bases, and 12 bases lay outside the gene matches. From germline, CDR1 is SGDLS and CDR2 YYNGEE. CDR3 sequence: CASSPGGGGMRFF. The CDR3 DNA follows: TGTGCCAGCAGCCCCGGGGGGGGAGGCATGAGGTTCTTC.

The table lists this clonotype with a count of one. J is TRBJ1-2 and V is TRBV20-1; no firm D call. Trimming cost V 1 base and J 3 bases, with 12 bases left between them. The CDR3 has 14 residues. Germline loops: CDR1 DFQATT, CDR2 SNEGSKA (reference sequence). This chain's CDR3 is CSARVVGLHYGYTF. In DNA, the CDR3 is TGCAGTGCTAGAGTGGTTGGGTTACACTATGGCTACACCTTC.

The DNA for the CDR3 is TGTGCCAGCAGTGCCTGGGGGGGGAGCCCAGATACGCAGTATTTT. Amino acids: CASSAWGGSPDTQYF. V is TRBV12-3 or TRBV12-4 and J is TRBJ2-3; TRBD2 agrees at 7 bases. The CDR3 sequence is 15 residues long. Germline trimming cut 5 bases from V and 4 bases from J; bases unmatched to any gene: 9.

This clonotype was picked up a small number of times. The chain has TRBV4-2 and TRBJ2-6; D is ambiguous. This CDR3 contains 20 residues. V shed 6 bases and J shed 2 bases, with 26 bases lying between them. Germline V lookup: CDR1 LGHNA, CDR2 YNFKEQ. CDR3 protein: CASSSRVAVFTATGANVLTF. CDR3 bases: TGTGCCAGCAGTTCCCGAGTTGCAGTCTTTACGGCTACTGGGGCCAACGTCCTGACTTTC.

The rearrangement uses TRBV20-1 and TRBJ2-4, with D hard to call. The CDR3 contains 13 residues. V shed 5 bases and J shed 1 base, with 9 bases lying between them. Germline CDR1 reads DFQATT; CDR2 reads SNEGSKA (reference sequence). The CDR3 DNA sequence: TGCAGTGCTCTGGGGATGGCCAAAAACATTCAGTACTTC. Translating gives CSALGMAKNIQYF.

This clonotype was picked up a small number of times. The gene calls are TRBV5-1 and TRBJ2-6, with 14 nucleotides matching TRBD2. CDR1 is SGHRS, CDR2 YFSETQ, per germline. The junction had 8 bases not matched to a gene; V was cut back by 4 bases and J by 2 bases. The CDR3 has 19 residues. The CDR3 sequence: CASSGGLAGDLAGANVLTF. The DNA for the CDR3 is TGCGCCAGCAGCGGGGGACTAGCGGGAGATCTGGCTGGGGCCAACGTCCTGACTTTC.

The V call is TRBV14, the J call TRBJ1-2; unclear D gene. CDR1 and CDR2 from the germline V gene are SGHDN and FVKESK. V lost 4 bases, J lost 5 bases, and 8 bases lay in between. CDR3 length: 12 residues. DNA for the CDR3: TGTGCCAGCAGCCCCGACACATATGGCTACACCTTC. This codes for CASSPDTYGYTF.

This clonotype has ten or more counts. V and J are TRBV6-1 and TRBJ1-4; 7 bases align to TRBD1. The CDR3 is 16 amino acids. Unmatched junction bases numbered 13, after V lost 4 bases and J lost 8 bases. Germline V gives CDR1 MNHNS, CDR2 SASEGT. CDR3 protein: CASSGRQGRSHEKLFF. CDR3 sequence (DNA): TGTGCCAGCAGTGGAAGACAGGGTAGAAGTCACGAAAAACTGTTTTTT.

The chain carries TRBV12-3 or TRBV12-4 and TRBJ2-5; 9 nucleotides line up with TRBD2. V shed 2 bases and J 5 bases; nucleotides not matched to a gene: 12. The CDR3 extends over 17 amino acids. The CDR3, as DNA: TGTGCCAGCAGTTTAACAATAGCGGGGGCCACGGGGGAGACCCAGTACTTC. Translating gives CASSLTIAGATGETQYF.

This clonotype was picked up many times. The chain recombines TRBV6-1 with TRBJ2-6, with a possible D match to TRBD2 (5 bases). V lost 5 bases, J lost 0 bases, and 14 bases lay in between. Germline V CDR1 and CDR2: MNHNS, SASEGT. The CDR3 has 17 residues. CDR3 DNA sequence: TGTGCCAGCAGTCTCGGGGTAAAGGTCTCTGGGGCCAACGTCCTGACTTTC. As protein: CASSLGVKVSGANVLTF.

This clonotype was picked up a small number of times. CDR3 sequence reads: CASSERGSGTEAFF. CDR3 nucleotides: TGCGCCAGCAGCGAGAGGGGCTCAGGCACTGAAGCTTTCTTT. This chain uses TRBV5-1 with TRBJ1-1, with D tentatively TRBD1 (5 bases). CDR3 length: 14 residues. Germline V CDR1 and CDR2: SGHRS, YFSETQ. V lost 4 bases to trimming and J lost 4 bases, with 14 bases between them.

In its sample, this clonotype was seen a few times. The chain employs TRBV5-1 and TRBJ1-1, with 8 nucleotides matching TRBD1. In germline, CDR1 is SGHRS, CDR2 YFSETQ. Trimming cost V 4 bases and J 5 bases; bases outside gene matches: 7. This CDR3 has 14 amino acids. CDR3 coding DNA: TGCGCCAGCAGCCAGGGGGCGCTGAGGACTGAAGCTTTCTTT. Its protein product is CASSQGALRTEAFF.

This chain connects TRBV4-2 to TRBJ1-1, with D maybe TRBD1 (5 bases). Germline assignment: CDR1 LGHNA and CDR2 YNFKEQ. Trimming stripped 0 bases from V and 1 base from J, with 9 bases between. The CDR3 totals 15 residues. CDR3 residues: CASSQDWGPNTEAFF. The CDR3 DNA reads TGTGCCAGCAGCCAAGATTGGGGCCCGAACACTGAAGCTTTCTTT.

The chain is built from TRBV6-2 or TRBV6-3 and TRBJ2-2; no definite D call. CDR3 length: 16 residues. CDR1 MNHEY and CDR2 SVGEGT come from the germline V gene. V lost 2 bases and J lost 4, with 14 bases in between. CDR3 coding DNA: TGTGCCAGCAGTTACGGTCGCACTATAGGCACCGGGGAGCTGTTTTTT. Amino acid sequence: CASSYGRTIGTGELFF.

V and J are TRBV20-1 and TRBJ1-5, with no clear D. There are 15 residues in the CDR3. Trimming cost V 3 bases and J 2 bases, with 14 bases left between them. Germline CDR1 is DFQATT and CDR2 is SNEGSKA (reference sequence). The CDR3 sequence: CSASLKDVGNQPQHF. CDR3 DNA sequence: TGCAGTGCTAGTCTTAAGGACGTCGGCAATCAGCCCCAGCATTTT.

This clonotype was detected only a few times. The chain carries TRBV7-3 and TRBJ1-2, with no clear D. CDR1 is SGHTA and CDR2 is FQGTGA in the germline V gene. V was pared by 1 base and J by 3 bases, with 18 bases between. The CDR3 sequence is 17 residues long. The CDR3 region has the DNA TGTGCCAGCAGCTTAAGGGATCGGCTCCCTGGGTACTATGGCTACACCTTC. Translated, it gives CASSLRDRLPGYYGYTF.

The chain couples TRBV5-1 to TRBJ2-2; unclear D gene. Germline lookup yields CDR1 SGHRS and CDR2 YFSETQ. CDR3 length equals 13 residues. V gave up 1 base and J gave up 6 bases, with 7 bases separating them. The CDR3 DNA reads as TGCGCCAGCAGCTTGCGAGCACCCGGGGAGCTGTTTTTT. Protein: CASSLRAPGELFF. Together with reference TRBV5-1 and TRBJ2-2, the CDR3 gives the full variable domain: KAGVTQTPRYLIKTRGQQVTLSCSPISGHRSVSWYQQTPGQGLQFLFEYFSETQRNKGNFPGRFSGRQFSNSRSEMNVSTLELGDSALYLCASSLRAPGELFFGEGSRLTVL.

This clonotype was counted many times. The gene calls are TRBV5-1 and TRBJ2-1; possibly TRBD1 for D (5 bases). Germline assignment: CDR1 SGHRS and CDR2 YFSETQ. The CDR3 runs 13 residues. V gave up 2 bases and J gave up 8 bases, with 11 bases separating them. The chain's CDR3 is CASSFAPGYEQFF. The DNA of the CDR3 is TGCGCCAGCAGCTTTGCCCCAGGGTATGAGCAGTTCTTC.

CDR3 sequence reads: CASSSYRDIPGELFF. As DNA, the CDR3 is TGTGCCAGCAGCTCCTACCGGGACATCCCCGGGGAGCTGTTTTTT. The rearrangement uses TRBV11-1 and TRBJ2-2; possibly TRBD1 for D (6 bases). The CDR3 loop spans 15 amino acids. The V gene lost 4 bases and the J gene lost 6 bases, with 15 bases spanning the gap. Germline CDR1 reads SGHAT; CDR2 reads FQDESV (reference sequence).

This clonotype appeared a few times. The chain couples TRBV24-1 to TRBJ1-5; the D is unclear. The CDR3 contains 13 residues. V lost 3 bases and J 1 base, leaving 3 bases between the germline ends. Germline lookup yields CDR1 KGHDR and CDR2 SFDVKD. The CDR3 sequence is CATSDDSNQPQHF. CDR3 in DNA: TGTGCCACCAGTGATGACAGCAATCAGCCCCAGCATTTT.

This clonotype turned up a few times. The chain combines TRBV7-2 with TRBJ2-5, with 13 bases fitting TRBD2. The J segment lost 5 bases and the V segment lost 5 bases, leaving 8 bases of the junction unmatched. The CDR3 is 16 residues long. Germline V gene sequence: CDR1 SGHTA, CDR2 FQGNSA. The CDR3 bases are TGTGCCAGCAGCCACCGACTAGCGGGGGGCAGGGAGACCCAGTACTTC. This encodes CASSHRLAGGRETQYF.

The chain employs TRBV2 and TRBJ2-1; 9 bases are shared with TRBD2. J gave up 0 bases and V 6 bases, and 9 bases lay outside the gene matches. This CDR3 has 17 amino acids. Germline lookup yields CDR1 SNHLY and CDR2 FYNNEI. The CDR3 spells CASRVTGLASSYNEQFF. The CDR3 DNA sequence: TGTGCCAGCAGAGTTACAGGACTAGCGAGCTCCTACAATGAGCAGTTCTTC.

CDR3 region: CASSLERGPSYEQYF. As DNA, the CDR3 is TGTGCCAGCAGCTTAGAACGGGGACCTTCCTACGAGCAGTACTTC. The gene calls are TRBV11-3 and TRBJ2-7; D tentatively fits TRBD1 or TRBD2 (5 bases each). Trimming removed 0 bases at V and 1 base at J, with 10 bases between. This CDR3 contains 15 residues. Germline lookup yields CDR1 SGHNT and CDR2 YENEEA. Filled out from reference TRBV11-3 and TRBJ2-7, the complete variable domain reads EAGVVQSPRYKIIEKKQPVAFWCNPISGHNTLYWYLQNLGQGPELLIRYENEEAVDDSQLPKDRFSAERLKGVDSTLKIQPAELGDSAVYLCASSLERGPSYEQYFGPGTRLTVT.

The CDR3 nucleotides read TGTGCCAGCAGCTCCTCGAGGGGATGGGGATACGAGCAGTACTTC. Protein: CASSSSRGWGYEQYF. The chain combines TRBV7-9 with TRBJ2-7; perhaps D is TRBD1 or TRBD2 (5 bases each). CDR3 length: 15 amino acids. V lost 4 bases and J lost 4, with 17 bases in between. Germline CDR1 SEHNR, CDR2 FQNEAQ (reference sequence).

This clonotype was counted only a few times. The chain links TRBV7-2 to TRBJ1-2; a weak D match, TRBD1 (6 bases). Looked up from germline, CDR1 is SGHTA and CDR2 is FQGNSA. This CDR3 is built from 14 residues. Trimming stripped 4 bases from V and 4 bases from J, with 13 bases between. Here the CDR3 reads CASSWRGAAYGYTF. The CDR3 DNA follows: TGTGCCAGCAGCTGGAGGGGGGCCGCCTATGGCTACACCTTC.

This chain joins TRBV5-1 and TRBJ2-3; TRBD1 aligns across 9 bases. The junction had 12 bases not matched to a gene; V was cut back by 3 bases and J by 4 bases. Germline V gene sequence: CDR1 SGHRS, CDR2 YFSETQ. The CDR3 is 17 residues long. Written as DNA, the CDR3 is TGCGCCAGCAGCTCATACGCCGGGACAGGGAGGGCAGATACGCAGTATTTT. This translates into CASSSYAGTGRADTQYF.

This clonotype occurred many times. The gene calls are TRBV12-3 or TRBV12-4 and TRBJ1-2; D unclear. The CDR3 runs 12 residues. V dropped 6 bases and J dropped 4 bases, with 9 bases sitting between them. CDR3 sequence reads: CASSSEGYGYTF. CDR3 nucleotide sequence: TGTGCCAGCAGCTCCGAAGGCTATGGCTACACCTTC.